Listed below are T cell receptor beta chains from one sample, sequenced in a study of T cell responses to AZD1222 COVID-19 vaccine. Sequencing used immunoSEQ multiplex PCR; TCRdb keeps in-frame clones, though not all of them. The sample consists of 89,000 or so clones, 80% to 90% of them appearing once. The material sequenced was peripheral blood, taken on day 0 of AZD1222 vaccination. The origin of the receptors is an adult in good health. Each CDR3 is given with its conserved first and last residue. Fields, in order: J gene, V gene, CDR3 protein.

j_gene: TRBJ2-7; v_gene: TRBV5-1; CDR3aa: CASSSRGVGSYEQYF
j_gene: TRBJ2-7; v_gene: TRBV11-2; CDR3aa: CASRRGLSYEQYF
j_gene: TRBJ2-7; v_gene: TRBV28; CDR3aa: CASLAGYEQYF
j_gene: TRBJ1-2; v_gene: TRBV5-4; CDR3aa: CASSLEGDGYTF
j_gene: TRBJ1-3; v_gene: TRBV7-8; CDR3aa: CASSLSGGRDGNTIYF
j_gene: TRBJ1-6; v_gene: TRBV27; CDR3aa: CASSTKWVLREGDNSPLHF
j_gene: TRBJ1-1; v_gene: TRBV3-1/TRBV3-2; CDR3aa: CASSRGRTEAFF
j_gene: TRBJ2-3; v_gene: TRBV12-5; CDR3aa: CASGLGLAGETDTQYF
j_gene: TRBJ2-3; v_gene: TRBV7-9; CDR3aa: CASSPKGGTSGFTDTQYF
j_gene: TRBJ1-6; v_gene: TRBV5-4; CDR3aa: CASTKGGGSDSPLHF
j_gene: TRBJ2-1; v_gene: TRBV4-1; CDR3aa: CASSQGLADYNEQFF
j_gene: TRBJ1-5; v_gene: TRBV28; CDR3aa: CASSLTGAHQPQHF
j_gene: TRBJ2-7; v_gene: TRBV7-2; CDR3aa: CASSHQRAGQLYEQYF
j_gene: TRBJ1-2; v_gene: TRBV27; CDR3aa: CASSLLGFYGYTF
j_gene: TRBJ2-5; v_gene: TRBV27; CDR3aa: CASSFGTSGARETQYF
j_gene: TRBJ2-7; v_gene: TRBV19; CDR3aa: CASSISMGAYEQYF
j_gene: TRBJ2-7; v_gene: TRBV28; CDR3aa: CASSLRGGSHEQYF
j_gene: TRBJ1-2; v_gene: TRBV5-1; CDR3aa: CASSLPGGDGYTF
j_gene: TRBJ2-5; v_gene: TRBV28; CDR3aa: CASSSPGTGGETQYF
j_gene: TRBJ2-7; v_gene: TRBV3-1/TRBV3-2; CDR3aa: CASRQQGTPYEQYF
j_gene: TRBJ2-6; v_gene: TRBV5-4; CDR3aa: CASSFAGLAGVGGANVLTF
j_gene: TRBJ2-3; v_gene: TRBV19; CDR3aa: CASSPMTSTDTQYF
j_gene: TRBJ1-3; v_gene: TRBV5-1; CDR3aa: CASFPGTGGSTGNTIYF
j_gene: TRBJ2-1; v_gene: TRBV7-6; CDR3aa: CASSEGARYNEQFF
j_gene: TRBJ2-3; v_gene: TRBV7-8; CDR3aa: CASSHGTRGTDTQYF
j_gene: TRBJ2-7; v_gene: TRBV7-3; CDR3aa: CASSLGLAGTYEQYF